The present entry profiles one TCR beta chain with its context. This could be a read error, since a much larger clone is one nucleotide away. Individuals aged 18 to 89 years were recruited from fewer than 25 US areas. Categorization into cohorts depended on clinical history that participants reported. Within 2 weeks before study entry, exposed participants met a COVID-19 case. The CDR3 loop spans 14 amino acids. Germline values: CDR1 SGHVS, CDR2 FQNEAQ. J gave up 5 bases and V 2 bases, and 5 bases lay outside the gene matches. The data originate from a study of blood T cell repertoires in COVID-19. Study-wide background: Samples representing acute and convalescent COVID-19 were sourced from the United States, Italy and Spain.

Assay used: immunoSEQ multiplex PCR; TCRdb lists only in-frame clones, some missing. Of roughly 240,000 clones in the sample, 83% were seen once. V is TRBV7-8 and J is TRBJ1-1, with 7 nucleotides matching TRBD1. The clonotype originates from a woman aged 40 to 50 who had been exposed to COVID-19. Sequencing input: PBMCs or T cells enriched from blood (not recorded which). In DNA form, the CDR3 reads TGTGCCAGCAGCTTATCGACAGGGAGGACTGAAGCTTTCTTT. Protein sequence: CASSLSTGRTEAFF.